The present T cell receptor beta chain was sequenced within a study of shared clonotypes between healthy human individuals. Study details: Each donor's CD4 naive and CD4 memory cells filled three plates apiece, CD8 naive two, and CD8 memory one. Study observations and caveats: Against clonotypes common to all four donors, non-shared ones had lower generation probabilities. Only blood was sampled, and tissue TCR repertoires likely differ from blood ones.

V trimming: 3 bases; J trimming: 7 bases; junction bases outside the gene matches: 15. The length of the CDR3 is 17 residues. Germline V gives CDR1 SGDLS, CDR2 YYNGEE. Clones were read by immunoSEQ multiplex PCR, and TCRdb kept only the in-frame ones, dropping some. This table holds under 1 million clones, 85% to 95% found once. This clone has a single count. Its specificity is unknown. In the naive CD8 group, cells lacked CD45RO and were positively selected for CCR7, so terminally differentiated effector memory CD45RA+ cells were left out. This clonotype was sampled from a man aged 25 to 45 in good health. This chain connects TRBV9 to TRBJ2-1, with 8 bases that match TRBD2. The sample comprised naive CD8+ T cells sorted from blood. This CDR3 reads CASSALPSGSIGNEQFF. The CDR3 DNA sequence: TGTGCCAGCAGCGCACTCCCCAGCGGGAGCATTGGAAATGAGCAGTTCTTC.